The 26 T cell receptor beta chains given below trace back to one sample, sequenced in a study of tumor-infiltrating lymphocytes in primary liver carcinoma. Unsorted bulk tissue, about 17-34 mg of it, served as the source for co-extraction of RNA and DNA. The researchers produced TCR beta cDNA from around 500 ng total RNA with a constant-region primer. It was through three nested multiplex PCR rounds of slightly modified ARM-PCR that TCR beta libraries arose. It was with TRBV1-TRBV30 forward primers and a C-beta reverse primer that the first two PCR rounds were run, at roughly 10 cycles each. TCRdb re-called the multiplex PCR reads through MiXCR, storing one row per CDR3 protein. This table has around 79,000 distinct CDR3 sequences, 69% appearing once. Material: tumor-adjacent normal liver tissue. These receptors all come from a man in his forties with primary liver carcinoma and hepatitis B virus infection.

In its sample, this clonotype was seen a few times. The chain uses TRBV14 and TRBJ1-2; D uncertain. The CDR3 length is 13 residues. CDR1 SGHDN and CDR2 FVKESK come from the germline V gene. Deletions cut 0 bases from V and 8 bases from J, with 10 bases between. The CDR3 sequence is CASSQDLESGYTF. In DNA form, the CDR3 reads TGTGCCAGCAGCCAAGATTTGGAGTCAGGCTACACCTTC.

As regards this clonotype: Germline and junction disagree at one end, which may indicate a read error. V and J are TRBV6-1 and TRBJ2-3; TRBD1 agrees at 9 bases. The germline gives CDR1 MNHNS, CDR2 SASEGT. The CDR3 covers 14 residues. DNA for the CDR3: TGTGCTAGCAGTGAAGGGACAGGGACAGATATGCAGTATTTT. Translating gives CASSEGTGTDMQYF.

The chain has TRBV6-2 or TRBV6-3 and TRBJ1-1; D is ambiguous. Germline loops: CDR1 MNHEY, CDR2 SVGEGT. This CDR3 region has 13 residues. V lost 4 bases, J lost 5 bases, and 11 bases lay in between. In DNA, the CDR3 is TGTGCCAGCAGTTCCCCCTTTCGTACTGAAGCTTTCTTT. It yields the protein CASSSPFRTEAFF.

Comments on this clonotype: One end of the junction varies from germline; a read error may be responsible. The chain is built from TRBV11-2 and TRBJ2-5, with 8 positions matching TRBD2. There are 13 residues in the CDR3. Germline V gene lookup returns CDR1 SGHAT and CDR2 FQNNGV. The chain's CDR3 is CASCSGLEGTLYF. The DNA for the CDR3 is TGTGCCAGCTGCTCGGGACTAGAGGGGACCCTGTACTTC.

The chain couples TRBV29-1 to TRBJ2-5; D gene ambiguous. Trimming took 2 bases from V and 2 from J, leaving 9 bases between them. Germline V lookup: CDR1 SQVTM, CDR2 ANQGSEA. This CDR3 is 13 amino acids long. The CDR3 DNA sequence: TGCAGCGTTGAAATCCCCCAACAAGAGACCCAGTACTTC. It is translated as CSVEIPQQETQYF.

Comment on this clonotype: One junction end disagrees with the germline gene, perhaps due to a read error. CDR3 nucleotides: TGCGCCAGCTGCTTGGGTGAGAATGAGCAGTTCTTC. It translates to CASCLGENEQFF. This sequence joins TRBV5-1 and TRBJ2-1; D uncertain. CDR1 and CDR2 (germline): SGHRS, YFSETQ. The CDR3 is 12 amino acids.

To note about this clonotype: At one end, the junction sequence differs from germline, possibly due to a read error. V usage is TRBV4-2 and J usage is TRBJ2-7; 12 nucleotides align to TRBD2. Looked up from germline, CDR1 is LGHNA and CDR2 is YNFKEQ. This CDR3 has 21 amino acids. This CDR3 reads CANSQVSLAGGLLRSSYEQYF. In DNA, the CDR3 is TGTGCCAACAGCCAAGTCTCCCTAGCGGGAGGGCTATTACGAAGCTCCTACGAGCAATACTTC.

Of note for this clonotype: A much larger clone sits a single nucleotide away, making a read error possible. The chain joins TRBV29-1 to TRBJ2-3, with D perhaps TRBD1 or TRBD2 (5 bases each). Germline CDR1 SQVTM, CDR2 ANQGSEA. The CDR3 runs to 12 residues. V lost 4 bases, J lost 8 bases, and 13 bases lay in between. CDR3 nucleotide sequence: TGCAGCGTTGGTGCCAAGGGGACTACGCAGTATTTT. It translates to CSVGAKGTTQYF.

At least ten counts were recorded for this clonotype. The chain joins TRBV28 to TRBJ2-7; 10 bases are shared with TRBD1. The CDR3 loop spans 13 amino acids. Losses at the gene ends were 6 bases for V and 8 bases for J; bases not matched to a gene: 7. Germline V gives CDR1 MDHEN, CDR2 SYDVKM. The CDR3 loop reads CASSPGTGVQQYF. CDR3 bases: TGTGCCAGCAGCCCCGGGACAGGGGTTCAGCAGTACTTC.

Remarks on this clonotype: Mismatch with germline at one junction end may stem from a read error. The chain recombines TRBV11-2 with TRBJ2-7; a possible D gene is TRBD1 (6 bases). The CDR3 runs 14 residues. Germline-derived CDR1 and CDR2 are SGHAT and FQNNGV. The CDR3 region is CASSPGQRSCEQYF. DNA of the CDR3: TGTGCCAGTAGCCCAGGACAGCGATCCTGCGAGCAGTACTTC.

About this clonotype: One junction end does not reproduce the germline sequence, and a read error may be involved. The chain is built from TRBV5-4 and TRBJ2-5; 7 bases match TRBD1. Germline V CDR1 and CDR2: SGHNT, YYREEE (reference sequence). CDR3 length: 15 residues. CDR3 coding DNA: TGTGCCAGTAGCTTGAACGGGGACAGCCAAGAGACCCAGTACTTC. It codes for CASSLNGDSQETQYF.

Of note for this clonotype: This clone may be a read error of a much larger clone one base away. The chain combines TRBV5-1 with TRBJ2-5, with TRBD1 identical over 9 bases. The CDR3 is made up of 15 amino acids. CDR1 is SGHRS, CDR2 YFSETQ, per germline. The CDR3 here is CASNQTGGEQGTQYF. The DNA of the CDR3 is TGCGCCAGCAACCAGACAGGGGGAGAACAAGGGACCCAGTACTTC.

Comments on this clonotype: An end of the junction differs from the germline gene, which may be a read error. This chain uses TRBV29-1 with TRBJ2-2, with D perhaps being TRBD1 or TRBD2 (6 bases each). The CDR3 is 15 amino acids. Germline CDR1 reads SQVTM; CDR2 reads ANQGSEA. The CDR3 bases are TGTATCGTTGAAGGGGGGCGCTCCAACACCGGGGAGCTGTTTTTT. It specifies CIVEGGRSNTGELFF.

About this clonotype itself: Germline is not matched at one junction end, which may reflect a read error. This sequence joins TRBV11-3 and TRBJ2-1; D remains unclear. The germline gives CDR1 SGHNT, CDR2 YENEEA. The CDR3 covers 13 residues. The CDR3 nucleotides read TGTACCAGGAGCTTAGAGCCTGTGAATGAGCAGTTCTTC. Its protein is CTRSLEPVNEQFF. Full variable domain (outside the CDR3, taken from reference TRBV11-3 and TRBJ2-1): EAGVVQSPRYKIIEKKQPVAFWCNPISGHNTLYWYLQNLGQGPELLIRYENEEAVDDSQLPKDRFSAERLKGVDSTLKIQPAELGDSAVYLCTRSLEPVNEQFFGPGTRLTVL.

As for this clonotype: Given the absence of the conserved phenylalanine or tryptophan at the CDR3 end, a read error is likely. The CDR3 reads CASSVSVNEQFL. CDR3 DNA: TGTGCCAGCAGCGTCAGTGTAAATGAGCAGTTCCTC. This chain connects TRBV4-2 to TRBJ2-1; the D is unclear. V was shortened by 5 bases and J by 7 bases, with 9 bases between the two germline ends. Germline assignment: CDR1 LGHNA and CDR2 YNFKEQ. The CDR3 covers 12 residues.

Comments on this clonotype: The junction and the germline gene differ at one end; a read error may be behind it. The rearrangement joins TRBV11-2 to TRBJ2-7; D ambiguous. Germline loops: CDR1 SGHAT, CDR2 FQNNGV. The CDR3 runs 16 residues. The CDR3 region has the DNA TGTGCCAGCACCTTAGTGATGGCACCAAAACCCTGCGAGCAGTACTTC. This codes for CASTLVMAPKPCEQYF.

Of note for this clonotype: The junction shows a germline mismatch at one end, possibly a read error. The CDR3 bases are TGTGCCAGCGGTCTAGTCCCTAGCGGAAACCAAGAGACCCAGTATTTC. Its translation: CASGLVPSGNQETQYF. The V call is TRBV28, the J call TRBJ2-5; 7 bases align to TRBD2. Germline values: CDR1 MDHEN, CDR2 SYDVKM. This CDR3 is built from 16 residues.

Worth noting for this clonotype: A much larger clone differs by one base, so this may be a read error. CDR3 sequence (DNA): TGTGACAGCAGTTCGGCACTAGCGAATACGCAGTATTTT. This translates into CDSSSALANTQYF. This rearrangement joins TRBV6-2 or TRBV6-3 to TRBJ2-3; 7 nucleotides agree with TRBD2. Germline assignment: CDR1 MNHEY and CDR2 SVGEGT. There are 13 residues in the CDR3.

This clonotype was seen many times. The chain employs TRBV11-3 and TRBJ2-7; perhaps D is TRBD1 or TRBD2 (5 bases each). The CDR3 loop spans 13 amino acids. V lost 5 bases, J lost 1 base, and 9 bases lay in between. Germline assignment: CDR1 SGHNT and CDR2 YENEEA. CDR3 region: CASSLGRSYEQYF. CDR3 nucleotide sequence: TGTGCCAGCAGCCTGGGACGGTCCTACGAGCAGTACTTC.

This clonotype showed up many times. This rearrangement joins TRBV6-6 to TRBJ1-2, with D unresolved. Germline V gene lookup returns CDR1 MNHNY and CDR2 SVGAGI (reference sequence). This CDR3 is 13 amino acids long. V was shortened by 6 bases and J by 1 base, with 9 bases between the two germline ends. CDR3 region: CASRAGDNYGYTF. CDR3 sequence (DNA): TGTGCCAGCAGGGCGGGAGATAACTATGGCTACACCTTC.

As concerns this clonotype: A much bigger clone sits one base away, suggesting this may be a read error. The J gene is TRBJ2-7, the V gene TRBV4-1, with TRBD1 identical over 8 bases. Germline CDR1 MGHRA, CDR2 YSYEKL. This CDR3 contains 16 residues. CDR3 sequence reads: CASSRAGTGFSCEQYF. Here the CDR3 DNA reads TGCGCCAGCAGCCGTGCCGGGACAGGCTTCTCCTGCGAGCAGTACTTC.

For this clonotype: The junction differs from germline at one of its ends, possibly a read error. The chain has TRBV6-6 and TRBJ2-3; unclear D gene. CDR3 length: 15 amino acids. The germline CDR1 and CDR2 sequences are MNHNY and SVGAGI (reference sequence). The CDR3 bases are TGTGCCAGCAGTTACCTTCCTGGGAACACAGATACACAGTATTTT. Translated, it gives CASSYLPGNTDTQYF.

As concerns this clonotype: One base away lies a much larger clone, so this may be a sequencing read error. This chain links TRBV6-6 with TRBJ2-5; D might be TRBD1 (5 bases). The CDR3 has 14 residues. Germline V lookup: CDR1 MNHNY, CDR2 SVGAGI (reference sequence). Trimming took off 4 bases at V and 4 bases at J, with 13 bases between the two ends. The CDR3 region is CASSFPNRTETQYF. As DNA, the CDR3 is TGTGCCAGCAGTTTCCCGAACAGGACAGAGACCCAGTACTTC.

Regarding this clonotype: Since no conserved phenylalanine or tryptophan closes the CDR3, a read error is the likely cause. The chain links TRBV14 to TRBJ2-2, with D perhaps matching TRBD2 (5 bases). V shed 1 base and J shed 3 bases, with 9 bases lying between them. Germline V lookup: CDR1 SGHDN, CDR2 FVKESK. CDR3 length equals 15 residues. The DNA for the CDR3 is TGTGCCAGCAGCCAAGGGACTGGACACACCGGGGAGCTGTTTTTG. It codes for CASSQGTGHTGELFL.

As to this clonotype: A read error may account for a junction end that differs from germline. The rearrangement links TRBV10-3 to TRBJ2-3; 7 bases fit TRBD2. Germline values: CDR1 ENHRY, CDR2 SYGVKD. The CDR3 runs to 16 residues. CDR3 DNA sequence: TGTGCCTTCAGTGAGTCAGGGACTAACGGGCCAGATACGCAGTATTTT. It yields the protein CAFSESGTNGPDTQYF.

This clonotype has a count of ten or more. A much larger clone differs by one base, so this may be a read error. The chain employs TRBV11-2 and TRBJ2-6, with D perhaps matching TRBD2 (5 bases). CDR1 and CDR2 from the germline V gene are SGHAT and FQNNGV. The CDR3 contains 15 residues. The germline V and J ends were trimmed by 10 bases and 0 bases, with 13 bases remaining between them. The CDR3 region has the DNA TGTGCCACCCAGCGGCCGTGCTCTGGGGCCAACGTCCTGACTTTC. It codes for CATQRPCSGANVLTF.